This paragraph covers one TCR beta chain sequence. Its binding antigen is unknown. The input lacks base qualities; no much larger clone sits a single base away. According to the germline V gene, CDR1 reads SGHRS and CDR2 reads YFSETQ. The CDR3 measures 12 amino acids from cysteine to phenylalanine. The DNA shown is the 36-base CDR3, in frame from base 1. The junction shows trimming of 4 bases on V and 4 bases on J, plus 6 bases between the germline ends. Using the deep immunoSEQ assay, multiplex PCR amplified TCR CDR3 regions from genomic DNA. Genomic DNA extracted from each cell subset was distributed evenly over all wells of several immunoSEQ 96-well plates, and each plate served as one replicate. For unsorted PBMC, roughly 0.3 ug of genomic DNA, equivalent to approximately 28,000 T cell genomes, went into each replicate PCR. Genomic DNA from unsorted PBMC was sequenced over ten immunoSEQ deep assay plates. Purified libraries were quantified with a Qubit 3.0 fluorometer, sized on a Bioanalyzer 2100, and re-quantified with the KAPA Library Quantification kit. Every immunoSEQ 96-well plate was sequenced on a separate single-read 150-cycle Illumina NextSeq 550 flow cell. The original methods were these. Because the immunoSEQ output held only junctional sequences and lacked quality scores, the filtering could not match the filtering applied to full-length reads. Sequences were annotated with PyIR, a Python wrapper for IgBLAST v1.9, and V/J genes and CDR3 were assigned using IMGT germline references. Reads with weak V/J assignments (E-value above 1e-6), missing CDR3, stop codons, out-of-frame junctions, or ambiguous translated residues were removed. V3J clonotypes were defined as sequences sharing the same inferred V gene, J gene, and CDR3 amino acid sequence. Percentage overlap between repertoires was calculated by dividing the number of shared unique clonotypes by the size of the smaller repertoire. Three approaches were used to assess repertoire richness: RTK rarefaction, the Chao1 estimator, and Recon v2.1 estimates of unobserved clonotypes. TCRdb mirrors the immuneACCESS table, restricted to in-frame sequences. Some clones are absent from its copies; in checked studies, under half trace to an unresolved V gene, and the reason for the others is unknown. D and trimming come from the DNA, and the V and J calls and clone size come from that table. This sample comprises about half a million clones, 79% of them detected only once. The leading ten clones occupy about an eighth of the sample.

These data are taken from a study of shared clonotypes between healthy human individuals (dated by TCRdb to 2018 to 2021). At the level of the whole study: Two women and a few men aged 18 to 49 years were included in the cohort. Blood TCR repertoires of five healthy adults were deeply sequenced to estimate repertoire size and the extent of clonotype sharing between individuals. Libraries were prepared and TCR repertoires were sequenced by different laboratories using diverse techniques, in order to increase sequencing depth and limit assay-specific biases. Each donor's leukapheresis produced roughly between about 0.9 and 9.5 billion PBMCs. What the research found in general, with its limitations: Pairwise subsampling indicated that sequencing depth was expected to affect the degree of clonotype sharing among donors. Sampling was limited to blood, and TCR repertoires in tissue likely differ from TCR repertoires in blood. The genetic and exposure-history diversity represented was limited by the small number of donors.

Donors were healthy HIV-negative adults with no recently reported acute infections or vaccinations. Only Caucasian adults living in Nashville, Tennessee, USA were represented among the donors. For unsorted samples, 75 million to 100 million PBMCs were counted and genomic DNA was extracted with the QIAamp DNA Blood Mini kit. Blood was obtained by leukapheresis, after which PBMCs were separated by Ficoll-Histopaque density gradient centrifugation and cryopreserved in liquid nitrogen vapor phase. Source material: PBMCs. This sequence uses TRBV5-1 and TRBJ1-3; the D segment cannot be called with confidence. This sequence was found in a woman between 35 and 50 years old in good health. Some clones in this sample may be carry-over from other donors' samples. The bases read TGCGCCAGCAGCCTTCAGGGAAACACCATATATTTT. It codes for CASSLQGNTIYF.